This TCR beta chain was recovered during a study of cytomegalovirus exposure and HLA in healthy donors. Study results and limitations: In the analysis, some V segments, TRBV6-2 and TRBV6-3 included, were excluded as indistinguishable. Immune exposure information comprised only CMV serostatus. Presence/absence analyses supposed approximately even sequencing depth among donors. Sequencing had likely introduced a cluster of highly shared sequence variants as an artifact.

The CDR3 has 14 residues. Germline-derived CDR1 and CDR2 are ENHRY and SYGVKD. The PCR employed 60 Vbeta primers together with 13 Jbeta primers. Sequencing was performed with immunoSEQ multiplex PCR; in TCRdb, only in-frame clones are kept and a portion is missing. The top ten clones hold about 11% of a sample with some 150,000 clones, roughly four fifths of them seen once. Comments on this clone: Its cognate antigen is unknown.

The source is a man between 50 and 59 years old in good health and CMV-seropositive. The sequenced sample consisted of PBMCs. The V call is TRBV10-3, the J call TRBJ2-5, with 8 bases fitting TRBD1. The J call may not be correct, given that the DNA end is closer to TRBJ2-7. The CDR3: CAISPTGEHYEQYF. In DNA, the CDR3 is TGTGCCATCAGCCCGACAGGGGAGCACTACGAGCAGTACTTC.